The 30 T cell receptor beta chains presented below share a single source sample, sequenced in a study of beta chain features in type 1 diabetes. As every portion of the isolated RNA was reverse transcribed, the sequencing read expressed TCRB transcripts. The table came from immunoSEQ multiplex PCR; TCRdb's copy has only in-frame clones and leaves some out. The repertoire includes 350,000 to 400,000 clones, about 15% of them detected once, and more than 0.015% sits in the top ten. Sequencing used naive CD4+ T cells from blood. These receptors were taken from a woman aged 18-30 years in good health.

The chain is built from TRBV5-6 and TRBJ2-3, with 7 bases identical to TRBD1. With V trimmed by 3 bases and J by 0 bases, 7 bases remained unmatched. CDR3 length: 16 amino acids. Germline V gene lookup returns CDR1 SGHDT and CDR2 YYEEEE. In DNA, the CDR3 is TGTGCCAGCAGCTCATGGACAGGTCTAAGCACAGATACGCAGTATTTT. It codes for CASSSWTGLSTDTQYF.

This CDR3 is CASSLDRAYEQYF. CDR3 coding DNA: TGTGCCAGCAGCTTGGACAGGGCCTACGAGCAGTACTTC. The rearrangement uses TRBV5-6 and TRBJ2-7; perhaps TRBD1 as D (6 bases). CDR3 length equals 13 residues. The germline V and J ends were trimmed by 0 bases and 2 bases, with 6 bases remaining between them. The germline gives CDR1 SGHDT, CDR2 YYEEEE.

This clone was detected only a few times. This chain connects TRBV29-1 to TRBJ2-2, with 15 positions matching TRBD2. Trimming at V came to 4 bases and at J to 4 bases, leaving 7 bases not matched to a gene. Germline V CDR1 and CDR2: SQVTM, ANQGSEA. The CDR3 length is 17 residues. The CDR3 here is CSVGGLAGGSGTGELFF. Written as DNA, the CDR3 is TGCAGCGTTGGAGGACTAGCGGGAGGGAGTGGCACCGGGGAGCTGTTTTTT.

The chain combines TRBV28 with TRBJ1-1, with 7 bases that match TRBD1. J lost 5 bases, V lost 6 bases, and 6 bases had no gene match. The CDR3 has 13 residues. In germline, CDR1 is MDHEN, CDR2 SYDVKM. CDR3 in DNA: TGTGCCAGCAGCCGACAGGGAGGAACTGAAGCTTTCTTT. As protein: CASSRQGGTEAFF.

This clone has more than one count but fewer than ten. The chain combines TRBV18 with TRBJ2-5; 9 bases align to TRBD2. V lost 1 base to trimming and J lost 1 base; unmatched junction nucleotides: 1. The CDR3 is 15 amino acids. The germline gives CDR1 KGHSH, CDR2 LQKENI. The CDR3 DNA reads as TGTGCCAGCTCACCACTAGCGGGAGTCCAAGAGACCCAGTACTTC. Protein sequence: CASSPLAGVQETQYF. The full variable domain, rest sourced from reference TRBV18 and TRBJ2-5, is NAGVMQNPRHLVRRRGQEARLRCSPMKGHSHVYWYRQLPEEGLKFMVYLQKENIIDESGMPKERFSAEFPKEGPSILRIQQVVRGDSAAYFCASSPLAGVQETQYFGPGTRLLVL.

The chain employs TRBV25-1 and TRBJ1-2; perhaps TRBD1 as D (6 bases). In germline, CDR1 is MGHDK, CDR2 SYGVNS. This CDR3 is built from 12 residues. V was clipped by 9 bases and J by 1 base, with 9 bases between them. CDR3 loop: CASNRVNYGYTF. CDR3 coding DNA: TGTGCCAGTAACAGGGTTAACTATGGCTACACCTTC.

The rearrangement uses TRBV6-5 and TRBJ1-2; D perhaps matches TRBD1 (6 bases). The V end was cut by 4 bases, the J end by 2 bases, with 14 bases between. The CDR3 loop spans 15 amino acids. From germline, CDR1 is MNHEY and CDR2 SVGAGI. Here the CDR3 reads CASSLIRGTNYGYTF. The DNA of the CDR3 is TGTGCCAGCAGTTTAATCAGGGGCACCAACTATGGCTACACCTTC.

The chain is built from TRBV5-1 and TRBJ2-6; a possible D gene is TRBD1 (6 bases). CDR3 length: 19 residues. CDR1 and CDR2 from the germline V gene are SGHRS and YFSETQ. Trimming took off 4 bases at V and 0 bases at J, with 20 bases between the two ends. This CDR3 is CASSRGQITSFSGANVLTF. The DNA for the CDR3 is TGCGCCAGCAGCCGTGGACAGATTACAAGTTTCTCTGGGGCCAACGTCCTGACTTTC.

As to this clone: This sample includes further DNA sequences coding for the same CDR3. The rearrangement joins TRBV5-4 to TRBJ1-2, with D possibly matching TRBD1 (5 bases). This CDR3 is built from 15 residues. The ends were cut back, 0 bases at V and 0 bases at J, with 9 bases in the middle. Looked up from germline, CDR1 is SGHNT and CDR2 is YYREEE (reference sequence). The CDR3 region has the DNA TGTGCCAGCAGCTTGGGTCAGGGTACTAACTATGGCTACACCTTC. Translating gives CASSLGQGTNYGYTF.

This rearrangement joins TRBV25-1 to TRBJ1-5; TRBD1 matches at 9 bases. The CDR3 is 12 amino acids. Germline CDR1 is MGHDK and CDR2 is SYGVNS. J lost 5 bases, V lost 10 bases, and 3 bases had no gene match. The CDR3 sequence: CATRQGDQPQHF. The CDR3 DNA is TGTGCCACCCGACAGGGGGATCAGCCCCAGCATTTT.

This clone was counted only a few times. Written as DNA, the CDR3 is TGTGCCAGCAGCCCCGCAGGGGTAAGGTACAATGAGCAGTTCTTC. The encoded protein is CASSPAGVRYNEQFF. V is TRBV7-9 and J is TRBJ2-1; D perhaps matches TRBD1 (6 bases). Trimming stripped 5 bases from V and 4 bases from J, with 15 bases between. Germline V gives CDR1 SEHNR, CDR2 FQNEAQ (reference sequence). The CDR3 covers 15 residues.

V and J are TRBV28 and TRBJ2-2; 13 nucleotides align to TRBD2. This CDR3 spans 16 amino acids. The trim removed 6 bases at V and 7 bases at J, leaving 8 bases unmatched. CDR1 and CDR2 (germline): MDHEN, SYDVKM. The CDR3 sequence: CASRDGLAGANGELFF. The CDR3 DNA reads TGTGCCAGCAGAGATGGACTAGCGGGAGCAAACGGGGAGCTGTTTTTT.

There are a few counts of this clone. The chain uses TRBV7-2 and TRBJ2-1; unclear D gene. The CDR3 spans 13 residues. Germline V gene lookup returns CDR1 SGHTA and CDR2 FQGNSA. The germline V and J ends were trimmed by 4 bases and 10 bases, with 14 bases remaining between them. The CDR3 nucleotides read TGTGCCAGCAGCTCACACAGCAATGGGGAGCAGTTCTTC. As protein: CASSSHSNGEQFF.

The chain employs TRBV25-1 and TRBJ1-2; no reliable D call. CDR1 is MGHDK, CDR2 SYGVNS, per germline. V was clipped by 1 base and J by 2 bases, with 20 bases between them. CDR3 length: 18 amino acids. The CDR3 reads CASSELSNFDSHNYGYTF. Written as DNA, the CDR3 is TGTGCCAGCAGTGAATTGAGCAATTTTGACTCCCACAACTATGGCTACACCTTC.

This clone has a handful of counts. The chain joins TRBV28 to TRBJ1-2; TRBD1 aligns across 9 bases. V was pared by 6 bases and J by 8 bases, with 7 bases of the junction left unmatched. Germline values: CDR1 MDHEN, CDR2 SYDVKM. This CDR3 comprises 13 residues. The CDR3 bases are TGTGCCAGCAGAAAACAGGGGGCTCGGGGCTACACCTTC. The encoded protein is CASRKQGARGYTF.

The chain links TRBV29-1 to TRBJ2-7, with D tentatively TRBD1 (6 bases). CDR1 SQVTM and CDR2 ANQGSEA come from the germline V gene. V lost 0 bases and J 1 base, leaving 13 bases between the germline ends. The CDR3 runs to 15 residues. CDR3 DNA: TGCAGCGTTGAAGATAGGCAGGGGAAGTCCTACGAGCAGTACTTC. It is translated as CSVEDRQGKSYEQYF.

This clone was found a few times. The chain links TRBV5-4 to TRBJ1-1; unclear D gene. The CDR3 is made up of 13 amino acids. Germline lookup yields CDR1 SGHNT and CDR2 YYREEE (reference sequence). V was clipped by 2 bases and J by 9 bases, with 14 bases between them. CDR3 amino acids: CASSFAQRLKAFF. The CDR3 DNA sequence: TGTGCCAGCAGCTTCGCACAGAGACTAAAAGCTTTCTTT.

The chain carries TRBV5-1 and TRBJ2-5, with D perhaps matching TRBD2 (6 bases). CDR1 is SGHRS, CDR2 YFSETQ, per germline. The CDR3 has 14 residues. The V gene lost 6 bases and the J gene lost 7 bases, with 19 bases spanning the gap. CDR3: CASTLGGTGGTQYF. The CDR3, as DNA: TGCGCCAGCACCCTGGGAGGAACTGGCGGGACCCAGTACTTC.

This clone was seen a few times. The chain carries TRBV7-9 and TRBJ2-2; D not certain. Trimming took off 2 bases at V and 2 bases at J, with 12 bases between the two ends. In germline, CDR1 is SEHNR, CDR2 FQNEAQ (reference sequence). The length of the CDR3 is 16 residues. The CDR3 nucleotides are TGTGCCAGCAGCTTATCCCGAGACTCTAACACCGGGGAGCTGTTTTTT. It codes for CASSLSRDSNTGELFF. The full variable domain, completed using reference TRBV7-9 and TRBJ2-2, is DTGVSQNPRHKITKRGQNVTFRCDPISEHNRLYWYRQTLGQGPEFLTYFQNEAQLEKSRLLSDRFSAERPKGSFSTLEIQRTEQGDSAMYLCASSLSRDSNTGELFFGEGSRLTVL.

The genes are TRBV10-3 and TRBJ2-7, with TRBD2 matching 12 bases. V shed 4 bases and J 4 bases; nucleotides not matched to a gene: 8. The CDR3 is made up of 16 amino acids. Germline assignment: CDR1 ENHRY and CDR2 SYGVKD. CDR3 region: CAISAQTSGSTYEQYF. CDR3 nucleotides: TGTGCCATCAGTGCCCAGACTAGCGGGAGTACATACGAGCAGTACTTC.

This clone occurred a few times. The rearrangement links TRBV7-9 to TRBJ1-4, with unresolved D. Trimming pared 8 bases from V and 8 bases from J, leaving 15 bases between. This CDR3 is 13 amino acids long. Germline V gene data show CDR1 as SEHNR and CDR2 as FQNEAQ (reference sequence). CDR3 loop: CASAREGGEKLFF. CDR3 coding DNA: TGTGCCAGCGCCCGGGAAGGAGGAGAAAAACTGTTTTTT.

The gene calls are TRBV13 and TRBJ1-2; possible D gene TRBD1, 5 bases. This CDR3 has 13 residues. CDR1 is PRHDT, CDR2 FYEKMQ, per germline (reference sequence). Deletions cut 4 bases from V and 5 bases from J, with 11 bases between. This CDR3 is CASSSRDGYGYTF. DNA for the CDR3: TGTGCCAGCAGCTCCAGGGATGGGTATGGCTACACCTTC.

V gene TRBV13 combines with J gene TRBJ1-2; D might be TRBD1 (5 bases). The CDR3 length is 15 residues. V was pared by 2 bases and J by 5 bases, with 15 bases between. Germline V CDR1 and CDR2: PRHDT, FYEKMQ (reference sequence). CDR3 in amino acids: CASSLSAGTPYGYTF. DNA for the CDR3: TGTGCCAGCAGCTTATCGGCAGGGACTCCTTATGGCTACACCTTC.

This clone appeared once. The chain joins TRBV4-3 to TRBJ1-2, with D maybe TRBD1 (5 bases). The CDR3 is 15 residues long. The germline V and J ends were trimmed by 2 bases and 7 bases, with 17 bases remaining between them. Germline V gives CDR1 LGHNA, CDR2 YSLEER. Here the CDR3 DNA reads TGCGCCAGCAGCCAAACACAGCGGGGGGTCGGTGGCTACACCTTC. It codes for CASSQTQRGVGGYTF.

CDR3 protein: CASSGGTGNNQPQHF. The CDR3 coding sequence is TGTGCCAGCAGCGGCGGGACAGGGAACAATCAGCCCCAGCATTTT. The rearrangement links TRBV9 to TRBJ1-5; 9 bases are a match to TRBD1. The V gene end was trimmed by 3 bases and the J gene end by 3 bases; junction bases not matched to a gene: 4. The CDR3 contains 15 residues. In germline, CDR1 is SGDLS, CDR2 YYNGEE.

This clone came up a few times. The chain couples TRBV5-1 to TRBJ2-5; 12 nucleotides line up with TRBD2. V lost 3 bases and J lost 5; bases outside the gene matches: 8. Germline lookup yields CDR1 SGHRS and CDR2 YFSETQ. The CDR3 runs to 16 residues. In DNA, the CDR3 is TGCGCCAGCAGCTGGAGACTAGCGGGAGATCGGGAGACCCAGTACTTC. It encodes CASSWRLAGDRETQYF.

The rearrangement uses TRBV28 and TRBJ1-5; 9 nucleotides align to TRBD1. With V trimmed by 7 bases and J by 6 bases, 13 bases remained unmatched. The CDR3 extends over 16 amino acids. CDR1 and CDR2 from the germline V gene are MDHEN and SYDVKM. CDR3 sequence reads: CASNEPGQGSSQPQHF. The CDR3 region has the DNA TGTGCCAGCAACGAGCCGGGACAGGGTTCGAGTCAGCCCCAGCATTTT.

CDR3 sequence: CAWEKASGSNEQFF. CDR3 sequence (DNA): TGTGCCTGGGAGAAGGCTAGCGGGAGCAATGAGCAGTTCTTC. The chain employs TRBV30 and TRBJ2-1; 10 bases are shared with TRBD2. This CDR3 is 14 amino acids long. Germline trimming cut 5 bases from V and 6 bases from J; bases unmatched to any gene: 7. CDR1 and CDR2 (germline): GTSNPN, SVGIG (reference sequence).

The chain joins TRBV19 to TRBJ2-1, with 10 bases fitting TRBD2. Germline V gene data show CDR1 as LNHDA and CDR2 as SQIVND (reference sequence). The CDR3 has 15 residues. J gave up 8 bases and V 5 bases, and 9 bases lay outside the gene matches. CDR3 sequence: CASSPLAGIKHEQFF. The DNA of the CDR3 is TGTGCCAGTAGTCCACTAGCGGGAATAAAACATGAGCAGTTCTTC.

J is TRBJ1-5 and V is TRBV7-8; 7 bases are shared with TRBD1. There are 13 residues in the CDR3. Trimming cost V 5 bases and J 6 bases; bases outside gene matches: 4. Germline-derived CDR1 and CDR2 are SGHVS and FQNEAQ. The CDR3 protein is CASSPDRAQPQHF. CDR3 nucleotide sequence: TGTGCCAGCAGCCCCGACAGGGCTCAGCCCCAGCATTTT.